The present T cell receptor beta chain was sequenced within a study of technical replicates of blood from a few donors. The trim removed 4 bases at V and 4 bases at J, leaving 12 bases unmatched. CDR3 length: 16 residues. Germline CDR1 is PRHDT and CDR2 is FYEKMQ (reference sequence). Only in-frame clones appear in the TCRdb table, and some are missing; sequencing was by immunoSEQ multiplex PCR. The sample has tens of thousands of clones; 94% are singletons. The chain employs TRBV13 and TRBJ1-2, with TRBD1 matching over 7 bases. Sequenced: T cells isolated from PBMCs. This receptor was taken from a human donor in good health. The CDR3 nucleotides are TGTGCCAGCAGCTCTCGAAGGGACAGCCTTCCCTATGGCTACACCTTC. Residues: CASSSRRDSLPYGYTF.